The source of this T cell receptor (beta chain) is a study of type 1 regulatory T cells. Study details: T-allo10 is an in vitro-generated, Tr1-enriched CD4 T cell product specific for alloantigen.

TCRdb re-derived calls from the reads in MiXCR, one entry per CDR3 protein. Among 80,000 to 100,000 distinct CDR3 sequences listed, roughly 31% were seen once. Germline V gives CDR1 GTSNPN, CDR2 SVGIG (reference sequence). V gave up 2 bases and J gave up 3 bases, with 14 bases separating them. This CDR3 is 15 amino acids long. This TCR came from a human donor in good health. Specimen: CD4+ T cells, either the whole sample or a sorted fraction (not recorded which). The chain joins TRBV30 to TRBJ2-1; D possibly corresponds to TRBD2 (6 bases). This CDR3 reads CAWSLGSGDYNEQFF. DNA of the CDR3: TGTGCCTGGAGTTTGGGTAGCGGCGACTACAATGAGCAGTTCTTC.